One sample yielded the 14 T cell receptor beta chains listed below, sequenced in a study of blood T cell repertoires in COVID-19. The repertoire was sequenced with immunoSEQ multiplex PCR; TCRdb's copy has only in-frame clones and lacks some. The repertoire holds 270,000 or so clones, around 82% seen once, with less than 4% in the top ten. What was sequenced was peripheral blood. The receptors originated from a young woman with acute or convalescent COVID-19.

This clone came up a few times. The chain joins TRBV9 to TRBJ2-5; TRBD2 matches at 9 bases. The V gene end was trimmed by 7 bases and the J gene end by 2 bases; junction bases not matched to a gene: 12. The CDR3 extends over 16 amino acids. The germline V gene has CDR1 SGDLS and CDR2 YYNGEE. In nucleotides, the CDR3 is TGTGCCAGCTCCCAAGGGGCGGGAGGGGCGCAAGAGACCCAGTACTTC. Protein: CASSQGAGGAQETQYF.

There are a few counts of this clone. The rearrangement joins TRBV15 to TRBJ2-7; D possibly corresponds to TRBD1 (6 bases). CDR3 length: 15 amino acids. Germline V gene sequence: CDR1 LNHNV, CDR2 YYDKDF (reference sequence). Trimming took 5 bases from V and 1 from J, leaving 15 bases between them. As DNA, the CDR3 is TGTGCCACCAGCCGAGGGAGACAGGAGTCCTACGAGCAGTACTTC. This sequence encodes CATSRGRQESYEQYF.

The genes are TRBV7-2 and TRBJ2-7; tentatively, D is TRBD1 (5 bases). V dropped 5 bases and J dropped 9 bases, with 14 bases sitting between them. This CDR3 has 12 amino acids. Germline CDR1 is SGHTA and CDR2 is FQGNSA. CDR3 nucleotide sequence: TGTGCCAGCAGCCCCACAGGTTTTGGGCAGTACTTC. This sequence encodes CASSPTGFGQYF. The whole variable domain, remainder taken from reference TRBV7-2 and TRBJ2-7, is GAGVSQSPSNKVTEKGKDVELRCDPISGHTALYWYRQSLGQGLEFLIYFQGNSAPDKSGLPSDRFSAERTGGSVSTLTIQRTQQEDSAVYLCASSPTGFGQYFGPGTRLTVT.

The chain uses TRBV7-8 and TRBJ1-5; TRBD1 aligns across 10 bases. V trimming: 7 bases; J trimming: 1 base; junction bases outside the gene matches: 10. The germline V gene has CDR1 SGHVS and CDR2 FQNEAQ. CDR3 length equals 17 residues. The CDR3 DNA sequence: TGTGCCAGCATCAAGGACAGGGGGATGGAAAGCAATCAGCCCCAGCATTTT. As protein: CASIKDRGMESNQPQHF.

The rearrangement links TRBV19 to TRBJ2-2; 9 bases match TRBD1. This CDR3 contains 16 residues. Losses at the gene ends were 3 bases for V and 4 bases for J; bases not matched to a gene: 6. Germline V gives CDR1 LNHDA, CDR2 SQIVND (reference sequence). The CDR3 DNA reads TGTGCCAGTAGTATTATCTGGACAGGGGTCACCGGGGAGCTGTTTTTT. It encodes CASSIIWTGVTGELFF.

This chain connects TRBV5-6 to TRBJ1-4; 10 nucleotides align to TRBD1. The CDR3 has 15 amino acids. The trim removed 1 base at V and 4 bases at J, leaving 1 base unmatched. Looked up from germline, CDR1 is SGHDT and CDR2 is YYEEEE. The CDR3 DNA sequence: TGTGCCAGCAGCTTGTGGACAGGGGGTAATGAAAAACTGTTTTTT. Its translation: CASSLWTGGNEKLFF.

On this clone: Within the sample, other DNA sequences also encode this same CDR3. The chain links TRBV30 to TRBJ2-2, with a tentative D call TRBD1 (6 bases). V was cut by 4 bases and J by 2 bases, with 11 bases left in between. CDR3 length: 14 amino acids. Germline V gives CDR1 GTSNPN, CDR2 SVGIG (reference sequence). CDR3: CAWIRQVNTGELFF. As DNA, the CDR3 is TGTGCCTGGATTAGACAGGTTAACACCGGGGAGCTGTTTTTT.

The table lists this clone with a few counts. V and J are TRBV7-2 and TRBJ1-6; maybe TRBD1 (6 bases). The CDR3 consists of 14 residues. V was pared by 5 bases and J by 11 bases, with 16 bases between. The germline CDR1 and CDR2 sequences are SGHTA and FQGNSA. CDR3 DNA sequence: TGTGCCAGCAGCCTAAAAACAGGGTTGACACCCCTCCACTTT. Protein product: CASSLKTGLTPLHF.

This rearrangement joins TRBV3-1 (or the pseudogene TRBV3-2) to TRBJ2-2; 8 nucleotides align to TRBD2. The CDR3 consists of 15 residues. V gave up 2 bases and J gave up 3 bases; unmatched junction bases: 2. CDR1 and CDR2 (germline): LGHDT, YNNKEL (reference sequence). DNA of the CDR3: TGTGCCAGCAGCCAACTAGCGGGCGACACCGGGGAGCTGTTTTTT. As protein: CASSQLAGDTGELFF.

The gene calls are TRBV11-3 and TRBJ2-1, with 7 bases matching TRBD2. Trimming cost V 5 bases and J 4 bases; bases outside gene matches: 8. This CDR3 region has 15 residues. Germline CDR1 and CDR2: SGHNT and YENEEA. In nucleotides, the CDR3 is TGTGCCAGCAGCCCTGGCGGGGGACCATACAATGAGCAGTTCTTC. It translates to CASSPGGGPYNEQFF.

V usage is TRBV7-9 and J usage is TRBJ1-6; weak D call: TRBD1 (5 bases). Trimming removed 2 bases from V and 6 bases from J, with 8 bases in between. The CDR3 is 14 residues long. The germline CDR1 and CDR2 sequences are SEHNR and FQNEAQ (reference sequence). The CDR3: CASSLTDINSPLHF. The CDR3 DNA sequence: TGTGCCAGCAGCTTAACGGACATTAATTCACCCCTCCACTTT.

The chain employs TRBV12-3 or TRBV12-4 and TRBJ1-1; D not certain. The CDR3 loop spans 13 amino acids. The V end lost 6 bases, the J end lost 1 base, and 9 bases lay between the germline ends. CDR3 loop: CASRTATNTEAFF. Here the CDR3 DNA reads TGTGCCAGCAGAACAGCTACGAACACTGAAGCTTTCTTT.

The rearrangement uses TRBV10-3 and TRBJ2-7; TRBD1 aligns across 7 bases. V lost 2 bases and J lost 4; bases outside the gene matches: 5. This CDR3 spans 14 amino acids. Germline CDR1 and CDR2: ENHRY and SYGVKD. The CDR3 loop is CAISEDRVGYEQYF. CDR3 bases: TGTGCCATCAGTGAGGACAGGGTCGGGTACGAGCAGTACTTC.

J is TRBJ1-1 and V is TRBV19; D unresolved. Trimming took 1 base from V and 1 from J, leaving 7 bases between them. Germline V gene data show CDR1 as LNHDA and CDR2 as SQIVND (reference sequence). The CDR3 has 14 amino acids. In nucleotides, the CDR3 is TGTGCCAGTAGTATAGTAGCAGCGAACACTGAAGCTTTCTTT. It yields the protein CASSIVAANTEAFF.